This T cell receptor (beta chain) was sequenced in a study of CD8 T cells in ankylosing spondylitis. Notes on the study in general: Disease-linked clones displayed a CD8+ phenotype and appeared relatively rarely in peripheral blood. Certain motif variants had earlier been reported in reactive arthritis synovial fluid and blood.

One entry per CDR3 protein results from TCRdb running MiXCR on the 5' RACE reads. The sample lists 40,000 or so distinct CDR3 sequences, 8% to 13% occurring once. As to this clonotype: The antigen remains undetermined.

Deletions cut 7 bases from V and 5 bases from J, with 12 bases between. The CDR3 has 13 residues. The source of this sequence is a male donor with ankylosing spondylitis or in good health (not recorded which). The chain links TRBV12-3 or TRBV12-4 to TRBJ1-3; D is ambiguous. Specimen: blood, either unsorted or a sorted T cell fraction (not recorded which). CDR3 sequence (DNA): TGTGCCAGCACGCCGGAATTTCGAAACACCATATATTTT. Encoded protein: CASTPEFRNTIYF.